This TCR beta chain was sequenced in a study of cytomegalovirus exposure and HLA in healthy donors. The PCR had 60 Vbeta and 13 Jbeta primers. Repertoires were generated with immunoSEQ multiplex PCR, while TCRdb's copy carries only in-frame clones and drops some. The repertoire holds approximately 150,000 clones, with approximately 70% as singletons. The CDR3 loop spans 14 amino acids. Per the germline V gene, CDR1 is MNHEY and CDR2 is SMNVEV (reference sequence). Trimming removed 6 bases at V and 8 bases at J, with 19 bases between. The receptor was derived from a woman in her forties in good health and CMV-seropositive. Sequencing input: PBMCs. The chain links TRBV27 to TRBJ1-2, with a weak D call TRBD1 (5 bases). As DNA, the CDR3 is TGTGCCAGCAGCAAAGGGGATGTCGATCGCGGCTACACCTTC. It specifies CASSKGDVDRGYTF.